A single sample is the source of the 5 T cell receptor beta chains below, sequenced in a study of blood T cell repertoires in COVID-19. TCRdb's copy holds only in-frame clones and misses some; the assay was immunoSEQ multiplex PCR. The sample has some 120,000 clones; around three quarters are singletons. Sequencing input: peripheral blood. Receptor source: a woman between 70 and 85 years old with acute or convalescent COVID-19.

A note on this clone: This same CDR3 is encoded by further DNA sequences in the sample. The V gene is TRBV15, the J gene TRBJ2-7, with 9 nucleotides matching TRBD1. J was trimmed by 3 bases and V by 3 bases; bases with no gene match: 0. The germline gives CDR1 LNHNV, CDR2 YYDKDF (reference sequence). This CDR3 is 13 amino acids long. The CDR3 spells CATSRDRGYEQYF. The DNA for the CDR3 is TGTGCCACCAGCAGGGACAGGGGCTACGAGCAGTACTTC.

This clone was detected a few times. The chain recombines TRBV18 with TRBJ1-1; 8 nucleotides agree with TRBD1. J lost 6 bases, V lost 3 bases, and 6 bases had no gene match. The CDR3 runs to 14 residues. The germline V gene encodes CDR1 KGHSH and CDR2 LQKENI. CDR3 protein: CASSPGQGRAEAFF. DNA for the CDR3: TGTGCCAGCTCACCCGGACAGGGCAGGGCTGAAGCTTTCTTT. The full variable domain, completed using reference TRBV18 and TRBJ1-1, is NAGVMQNPRHLVRRRGQEARLRCSPMKGHSHVYWYRQLPEEGLKFMVYLQKENIIDESGMPKERFSAEFPKEGPSILRIQQVVRGDSAAYFCASSPGQGRAEAFFGQGTRLTVV.

V and J are TRBV4-3 and TRBJ2-1; 8 bases are shared with TRBD1. J was trimmed by 6 bases and V by 3 bases; bases with no gene match: 4. In germline, CDR1 is LGHNA, CDR2 YSLEER. The CDR3 consists of 14 residues. The DNA of the CDR3 is TGCGCCAGCAGCCAGGATACAGGGGGCAATGAGCAGTTCTTC. Amino acids: CASSQDTGGNEQFF.

The V gene is TRBV20-1, the J gene TRBJ1-3; D possibly corresponds to TRBD1 (6 bases). This CDR3 region has 15 residues. The germline gives CDR1 DFQATT, CDR2 SNEGSKA (reference sequence). The V gene lost 3 bases and the J gene lost 1 base, with 13 bases spanning the gap. The CDR3 DNA reads TGCAGTGCTAGTACCGGGGGGCAATCTGGAAACACCATATATTTT. This sequence encodes CSASTGGQSGNTIYF.

This sequence joins TRBV5-1 and TRBJ1-1, with D possibly being TRBD1 (6 bases). The V and J ends lost 4 bases and 4 bases respectively, with 14 bases between them. This CDR3 region has 14 residues. Germline CDR1 reads SGHRS; CDR2 reads YFSETQ. Here the CDR3 DNA reads TGCGCCAGCAGCCTTAGTGGGGGCGGCACTGAAGCTTTCTTT. Amino acids: CASSLSGGGTEAFF.